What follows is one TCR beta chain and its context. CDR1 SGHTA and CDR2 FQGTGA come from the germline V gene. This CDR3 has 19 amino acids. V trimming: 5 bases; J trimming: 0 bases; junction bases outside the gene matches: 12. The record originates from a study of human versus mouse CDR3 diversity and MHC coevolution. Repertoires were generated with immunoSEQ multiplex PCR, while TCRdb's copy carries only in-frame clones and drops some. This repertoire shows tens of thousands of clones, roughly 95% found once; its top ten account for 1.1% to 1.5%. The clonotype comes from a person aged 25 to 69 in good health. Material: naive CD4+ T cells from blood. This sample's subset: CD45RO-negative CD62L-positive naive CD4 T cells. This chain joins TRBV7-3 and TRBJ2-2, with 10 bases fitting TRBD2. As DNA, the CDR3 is TGTGCCAGCAGCCCCCGGTCCGGGACTAGCGTTACGAACACCGGGGAGCTGTTTTTT. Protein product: CASSPRSGTSVTNTGELFF. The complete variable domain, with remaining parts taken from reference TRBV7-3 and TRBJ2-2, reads GAGVSQTPSNKVTEKGKYVELRCDPISGHTALYWYRQSLGQGPEFLIYFQGTGAADDSGLPNDRFFAVRPEGSVSTLKIQRTERGDSAVYLCASSPRSGTSVTNTGELFFGEGSRLTVL.